The 32 T cell receptor beta chains below come from one sample, sequenced in a study of blood T cell repertoires in COVID-19. TCRdb keeps only in-frame clones here, not all; method: immunoSEQ multiplex PCR. The repertoire holds about 180,000 clones, with around 90% as singletons. The material sequenced was PBMCs or T cells enriched from blood (not recorded which). These receptor sequences come from a woman aged 18-30 years who had recovered from COVID-19.

This chain connects TRBV5-1 to TRBJ2-3; 10 bases are a match to TRBD2. The CDR3 is 15 residues long. CDR1 is SGHRS and CDR2 is YFSETQ in the germline V gene. V shed 0 bases and J 5 bases; nucleotides not matched to a gene: 3. CDR3 region: CASSLERGGLDTQYF. In nucleotides, the CDR3 is TGCGCCAGCAGCTTGGAGCGGGGGGGCCTAGATACGCAGTATTTT.

The V gene is TRBV18, the J gene TRBJ1-3; perhaps TRBD1 as D (6 bases). V was trimmed by 3 bases and J by 2 bases, leaving 14 bases between them. This CDR3 comprises 16 residues. The germline V gene has CDR1 KGHSH and CDR2 LQKENI. CDR3 DNA: TGTGCCAGCTCACCCAACCCGGACAGTACTGGAAACACCATATATTTT. Translated, it gives CASSPNPDSTGNTIYF.

The chain uses TRBV2 and TRBJ1-4, with 7 bases identical to TRBD1. The germline V gene encodes CDR1 SNHLY and CDR2 FYNNEI. V was pared by 8 bases and J by 0 bases, with 12 bases of the junction left unmatched. There are 17 residues in the CDR3. CDR3 DNA: TGTGCCAGCGTGTGGGACAGTGACATGGCAACTAATGAAAAACTGTTTTTT. As protein: CASVWDSDMATNEKLFF.

This rearrangement joins TRBV19 to TRBJ1-1; D is perhaps TRBD1 (6 bases). This CDR3 has 15 amino acids. CDR1 LNHDA and CDR2 SQIVND come from the germline V gene (reference sequence). Trimming shortened V by 3 bases and J by 1 base, and 12 bases separated the two germline ends. CDR3 nucleotide sequence: TGTGCCAGTAGTATCGGGACAAGGGGGAACACTGAAGCTTTCTTT. Encoded protein: CASSIGTRGNTEAFF.

The CDR3 loop is CACSRGKFGEQFF. The DNA for the CDR3 is TGTGCCTGTAGTCGGGGGAAATTCGGTGAGCAGTTCTTC. The rearrangement joins TRBV10-3 to TRBJ2-1; weak D call: TRBD2 (6 bases). The CDR3 totals 13 residues. The V gene lost 11 bases and the J gene lost 9 bases, with 20 bases spanning the gap. Germline V lookup: CDR1 ENHRY, CDR2 SYGVKD.

The chain carries TRBV7-8 and TRBJ2-7; D is perhaps TRBD2 (5 bases). This CDR3 is built from 15 residues. The germline gives CDR1 SGHVS, CDR2 FQNEAQ. V dropped 5 bases and J dropped 4 bases, with 18 bases sitting between them. This CDR3 reads CASSPDYGSEYEQYF. The CDR3 DNA reads TGTGCCAGCAGCCCTGACTATGGGTCTGAATACGAGCAGTACTTC.

J is TRBJ1-2 and V is TRBV30; D remains unclear. Trimming left V 1 base short and J 5 bases short, with 17 bases between. Germline CDR1 GTSNPN, CDR2 SVGIG (reference sequence). The CDR3 has 15 residues. DNA of the CDR3: TGTGCCTGGAGTGATTTACCCGAGAGGCAATATGGCTACACCTTC. This gives the protein CAWSDLPERQYGYTF.

The rearrangement uses TRBV6-1 and TRBJ2-5; 9 bases map to TRBD2. Germline-derived CDR1 and CDR2 are MNHNS and SASEGT. The ends lost 2 bases at V and 5 bases at J; junction bases unmatched: 18. The CDR3 runs 19 residues. CDR3 in amino acids: CASSEFMGGGSGGRETQYF. The DNA for the CDR3 is TGTGCCAGCAGTGAATTTATGGGAGGAGGTAGCGGGGGCCGGGAGACCCAGTACTTC.

The J gene is TRBJ2-3, the V gene TRBV24-1; maybe TRBD1 (6 bases). This CDR3 comprises 15 residues. Germline CDR1 KGHDR, CDR2 SFDVKD. V lost 1 base to trimming and J lost 6 bases, with 13 bases between them. CDR3 loop: CATSDFPQGADTQYF. The CDR3 DNA follows: TGTGCCACCAGTGATTTCCCACAGGGTGCGGATACGCAGTATTTT.

The gene calls are TRBV12-2 and TRBJ2-5; TRBD1 is the table's D call, not checked against the DNA. TRBV12-2 is shown as a pseudogene. The CDR3 is 18 residues long. CDR3 DNA: TGTGCAAGTCGCTTAGACGGTCTACTGGGCCACCCGATAGAGACCCAGTACTTC. Amino acids: CASRLDGLLGHPIETQYF.

This sequence joins TRBV5-1 and TRBJ2-1, with TRBD2 identical over 9 bases. CDR1 and CDR2 from the germline V gene are SGHRS and YFSETQ. There are 17 residues in the CDR3. J was trimmed by 4 bases and V by 0 bases; bases with no gene match: 8. This chain's CDR3 is CASSLVSSAGGYNEQFF. The CDR3, as DNA: TGCGCCAGCAGCTTGGTGTCGAGCGCGGGAGGGTACAATGAGCAGTTCTTC.

V and J are TRBV11-2 and TRBJ1-5; D ambiguous. V lost 4 bases and J lost 0, with 19 bases in between. Per the germline V gene, CDR1 is SGHAT and CDR2 is FQNNGV. CDR3 length: 18 amino acids. The CDR3 sequence: CASSSSGKQYYSNQPQHF. The CDR3 DNA follows: TGTGCCAGCAGCTCGAGCGGAAAACAGTACTATAGCAATCAGCCCCAGCATTTT. Full variable domain (rest looked up from reference TRBV11-2 and TRBJ1-5): EAGVAQSPRYKIIEKRQSVAFWCNPISGHATLYWYQQILGQGPKLLIQFQNNGVVDDSQLPKDRFSAERLKGVDSTLKIQPAKLEDSAVYLCASSSSGKQYYSNQPQHFGDGTRLSIL.

This chain uses TRBV7-6 with TRBJ1-3, with 9 bases aligning to TRBD1. This CDR3 has 17 amino acids. Germline V gene sequence: CDR1 SGHVS, CDR2 FNYEAQ. Unmatched junction bases numbered 10, after V lost 7 bases and J lost 0 bases. CDR3 DNA sequence: TGTGCCAGCACCGATGGGCGGGACAGGGACTCTGGAAACACCATATATTTT. This sequence encodes CASTDGRDRDSGNTIYF.

This rearrangement joins TRBV4-3 to TRBJ1-2; D might be TRBD1 (6 bases). V was trimmed by 5 bases and J by 4 bases, leaving 20 bases between them. Per germline, CDR1 LGHNA and CDR2 YSLEER. CDR3 length: 16 amino acids. The CDR3 region is CASSDRYRETFYGYTF. DNA of the CDR3: TGCGCCAGCAGCGACAGGTACAGGGAGACGTTCTATGGCTACACCTTC.

V and J are TRBV19 and TRBJ1-1; weak D call: TRBD1 (6 bases). V was clipped by 3 bases and J by 1 base, with 15 bases between them. Germline CDR1 LNHDA, CDR2 SQIVND (reference sequence). CDR3 length: 16 residues. DNA of the CDR3: TGTGCCAGTAGTATGAACTGGGGGCAGGAGAACACTGAAGCTTTCTTT. It specifies CASSMNWGQENTEAFF. Supplemented by reference TRBV19 and TRBJ1-1, the full variable domain reads DGGITQSPKYLFRKEGQNVTLSCEQNLNHDAMYWYRQDPGQGLRLIYYSQIVNDFQKGDIAEGYSVSREKKESFPLTVTSAQKNPTAFYLCASSMNWGQENTEAFFGQGTRLTVV.

This chain connects TRBV4-3 to TRBJ1-5, with 9 bases matching TRBD1. Trimming removed 0 bases from V and 4 bases from J; junction bases left unmatched: 4. The CDR3 has 16 residues. CDR1 and CDR2 (germline): LGHNA, YSLEER. The DNA for the CDR3 is TGCGCCAGCAGCCAAGAATACGACAGGGGGAATCAGCCCCAGCATTTT. Its translation: CASSQEYDRGNQPQHF.

The rearrangement joins TRBV10-1 to TRBJ2-7; D not resolved. The CDR3 runs 13 residues. V dropped 1 base and J dropped 3 bases, with 7 bases sitting between them. Germline CDR1 WNHNN, CDR2 SYGVQD (reference sequence). This CDR3 is CASSELAYYEQYF. The DNA for the CDR3 is TGCGCCAGCAGTGAGTTAGCCTACTACGAGCAGTACTTC.

V is TRBV7-2 and J is TRBJ2-1, with a weak D call TRBD1 (6 bases). Trimming stripped 1 base from V and 3 bases from J, with 16 bases between. This CDR3 is built from 17 residues. Germline-derived CDR1 and CDR2 are SGHTA and FQGNSA. CDR3 amino acids: CASSLGSRTDFYNEQFF. CDR3 DNA: TGTGCCAGCAGCTTAGGGTCAAGGACAGACTTCTACAATGAGCAGTTCTTC.

This sequence joins TRBV18 and TRBJ2-1; tentative D call: TRBD1 (6 bases). V lost 2 bases and J 0 bases, leaving 14 bases between the germline ends. The CDR3 has 17 amino acids. The germline V gene encodes CDR1 KGHSH and CDR2 LQKENI. CDR3 nucleotide sequence: TGTGCCAGCTCACCAGGGCAGGGGTTAGGCTCCTACAATGAGCAGTTCTTC. Its translation: CASSPGQGLGSYNEQFF.

The rearrangement uses TRBV9 and TRBJ2-7; no clear D gene. With 1 base removed from V and 5 bases from J, the gap between germline ends came to 10 bases. This CDR3 has 13 residues. CDR1 and CDR2 (germline): SGDLS, YYNGEE. The CDR3 is CASSVPRRHEQYF. The CDR3 nucleotides are TGTGCCAGCAGCGTACCTAGACGGCACGAGCAGTACTTC.

The chain uses TRBV4-3 and TRBJ2-7; 11 bases align to TRBD2. Germline V gene lookup returns CDR1 LGHNA and CDR2 YSLEER. This CDR3 has 16 residues. The V gene end was trimmed by 1 base and the J gene end by 3 bases; junction bases not matched to a gene: 5. The CDR3 region has the DNA TGCGCCAGCAGCCAAGGCCAGACTAGCGGGGACTACGAGCAGTACTTC. It encodes CASSQGQTSGDYEQYF.

This rearrangement joins TRBV30 to TRBJ1-2; D gene unclear. Germline CDR1 GTSNPN, CDR2 SVGIG (reference sequence). V was pared by 5 bases and J by 7 bases, with 14 bases between. The CDR3 sequence is 12 residues long. CDR3 region: CAWDRLGGGYTF. The CDR3 region has the DNA TGTGCCTGGGATAGACTGGGAGGTGGCTACACCTTC.

This clone was detected only a few times. The rearrangement uses TRBV5-4 and TRBJ1-1; 7 bases align to TRBD1. J was trimmed by 2 bases and V by 7 bases; bases with no gene match: 11. The CDR3 has 15 amino acids. Per germline, CDR1 SGHNT and CDR2 YYREEE (reference sequence). CDR3 sequence: CASSFQDRDNTEAFF. The CDR3 DNA reads as TGTGCCAGCTCCTTTCAAGACAGGGATAACACTGAAGCTTTCTTT.

This chain uses TRBV12-3 or TRBV12-4 with TRBJ2-1; D is unclear. Trimming left V 1 base short and J 10 bases short, with 8 bases between. This CDR3 spans 12 amino acids. The CDR3 coding sequence is TGTGCCAGCAGTTTAGTAGTCTTGGAGCAGTTCTTC. This translates into CASSLVVLEQFF.

This sequence joins TRBV6-1 and TRBJ2-1; 9 bases line up with TRBD2. V dropped 3 bases and J dropped 6; count of bases not matched to a gene: 9. Germline V CDR1 and CDR2: MNHNS, SASEGT. The CDR3 runs to 16 residues. The CDR3: CASSDRLADYINEQFF. CDR3 DNA: TGTGCCAGCAGTGACAGACTAGCGGACTACATCAATGAGCAGTTCTTC.

This sequence joins TRBV7-6 and TRBJ2-7, with 7 bases fitting TRBD1. This CDR3 spans 13 amino acids. With 5 bases clipped from V and 2 bases from J, the junction kept 3 bases outside the gene matches. Germline V lookup: CDR1 SGHVS, CDR2 FNYEAQ. The CDR3 nucleotides are TGTGCCAGCAGCCACGGACAGGCCTACGAGCAGTACTTC. Its translation is CASSHGQAYEQYF.

The chain joins TRBV28 to TRBJ2-3; D is perhaps TRBD1 (5 bases). The CDR3 spans 15 residues. V was trimmed by 3 bases and J by 4 bases, leaving 14 bases between them. The V gene's germline CDR1 is MDHEN and CDR2 SYDVKM. The CDR3 DNA sequence: TGTGCCAGCAGTTTTGCAGGGAATGGAGCAGATACGCAGTATTTT. This translates into CASSFAGNGADTQYF.

This sequence joins TRBV29-1 and TRBJ1-4, with D perhaps matching TRBD1 (5 bases). V was pared by 4 bases and J by 6 bases, with 12 bases between. This CDR3 contains 13 residues. The germline gives CDR1 SQVTM, CDR2 ANQGSEA. The CDR3 spells CSVAGGGDEKLFF. CDR3 nucleotide sequence: TGCAGCGTTGCTGGGGGAGGGGATGAAAAACTGTTTTTT.

V gene TRBV18 combines with J gene TRBJ1-6; 7 bases agree with TRBD1. The CDR3 length is 16 residues. CDR1 KGHSH and CDR2 LQKENI come from the germline V gene. The ends lost 2 bases at V and 7 bases at J; junction bases unmatched: 8. The CDR3 here is CASSPATGTENSPLHF. The CDR3 DNA reads as TGTGCCAGCTCACCAGCAACCGGGACAGAGAATTCACCCCTCCACTTT.

This clone was observed a few times. This chain joins TRBV6-4 and TRBJ2-1, with 9 positions matching TRBD1. The CDR3 sequence is 15 residues long. Germline lookup yields CDR1 MRHNA and CDR2 SNTAGT. Trimming removed 4 bases from V and 7 bases from J; junction bases left unmatched: 8. CDR3 DNA: TGTGCCAGCAGTGCATGGGACAGGGAAGGGAATGAGCAGTTCTTC. It codes for CASSAWDREGNEQFF.

The chain's CDR3 is CASSAQEFNYGYTF. CDR3 sequence (DNA): TGTGCCAGCAGTGCACAGGAGTTTAACTATGGCTACACCTTC. The chain carries TRBV6-2 or TRBV6-3 and TRBJ1-2; D is possibly TRBD1 (5 bases). Trimming took off 5 bases at V and 1 base at J, with 11 bases between the two ends. Germline V gene lookup returns CDR1 MNHEY and CDR2 SVGEGT. This CDR3 has 14 residues.

The J gene is TRBJ2-5, the V gene TRBV7-8, with no clear D. The V end lost 5 bases, the J end lost 2 bases, and 3 bases lay between the germline ends. The CDR3 spans 11 residues. The germline V gene encodes CDR1 SGHVS and CDR2 FQNEAQ. The CDR3 nucleotides are TGTGCCAGCAGCCCACAAGAGACCCAGTACTTC. Translated: CASSPQETQYF.